This T cell receptor (beta chain) was captured by sequencing in a study of T cells in Graves' hyperthyroidism and ophthalmopathy. As regards this clonotype: What it binds is unknown.

Germline-derived CDR1 and CDR2 are LNHDA and SQIVND (reference sequence). This CDR3 spans 13 amino acids. J gave up 8 bases and V 7 bases, and 7 bases lay outside the gene matches. RNA transcripts served as the template for amplifying TCR beta CDR3 regions. The study used the HTBI primer set for a first-round RT-PCR of the TCR CDR3. TCRdb called the multiplex PCR reads again in MiXCR, with one record for every CDR3 protein. The sample holds 200,000 to 250,000 distinct CDR3 sequences, roughly a sixth seen once. Notes on the study in general: In blood, most of the thyroid clonotypes expanded above 0.001 were also present.

Patients counted as stable if ophthalmopathy did not develop within 18 months. Fresh peripheral blood, around 9.3 ml of it, supplied the PBMCs. This chain joins TRBV19 and TRBJ2-2, with 7 bases that match TRBD1. Input material: blood. The TCR comes from a woman aged 45-60 years with Graves' hyperthyroidism. The chain's CDR3 is CASTIQGRGELFF. CDR3 bases: TGTGCCAGTACCATACAGGGGCGAGGGGAGCTGTTTTTT. The full variable domain, with the rest looked up from reference TRBV19 and TRBJ2-2, is DGGITQSPKYLFRKEGQNVTLSCEQNLNHDAMYWYRQDPGQGLRLIYYSQIVNDFQKGDIAEGYSVSREKKESFPLTVTSAQKNPTAFYLCASTIQGRGELFFGEGSRLTVL.